A selection of T cell receptor beta chains follows, all from one sample in a study of T cells in localized non-small cell lung cancer. The data were produced by immunoSEQ multiplex PCR, yet TCRdb's version contains in-frame clones alone and is incomplete. The sample has approximately 34,000 clones, around 88% seen once; the top ten hold 7% to 7.5%. Sequenced material: peripheral blood, taken before any cancer treatment. These receptors came from a woman aged 40-69 years with stage I lung adenocarcinoma. Both conserved end residues are part of each CDR3. Fields, in order: V gene, D gene, J gene, clone size, CDR3 DNA, CDR3 protein. A D gene is named only where the DNA matches it firmly. For some rows the clone size is stated as once, few or many, or as a class when expanded; others skip it.

v_gene: TRBV5-4; d_gene: NA; j_gene: TRBJ2-1; abundance: NA; CDR3nt: TGTGCCAGCAGCTTGGGTCCTTCGGGTCCATTGAGCTCCTACAATGAGCAGTTCTTC; CDR3aa: CASSLGPSGPLSSYNEQFF
v_gene: TRBV2; d_gene: TRBD1; j_gene: TRBJ1-4; abundance: NA; CDR3nt: TGTGCCAGCAGGATGGGACAGTGGAATGAAAAACTGTTTTTT; CDR3aa: CASRMGQWNEKLFF
v_gene: TRBV18; d_gene: NA; j_gene: TRBJ2-1; abundance: NA; CDR3nt: TGTGCCAGCTCACAGCGGACGGATACCTACAATGAGCAGTTCTTC; CDR3aa: CASSQRTDTYNEQFF
v_gene: TRBV6-5; d_gene: NA; j_gene: TRBJ2-1; abundance: NA; CDR3nt: TGTGCCAGCAGTTACTCGTCGTGGGGGGGCGCGAATGAGCAGTTCTTC; CDR3aa: CASSYSSWGGANEQFF
v_gene: TRBV28; d_gene: TRBD2; j_gene: TRBJ2-3; abundance: NA; CDR3nt: TGTGCCAGCAGTTTATTAAGCGGGGGGTCCCGAGATACGCAGTATTTT; CDR3aa: CASSLLSGGSRDTQYF
v_gene: TRBV6-5; d_gene: TRBD1; j_gene: TRBJ2-7; abundance: NA; CDR3nt: TGTGCCAGCAGGACCGGGACAGCTCCTGAGTACTTC; CDR3aa: CASRTGTAPEYF
v_gene: TRBV28; d_gene: TRBD1; j_gene: TRBJ1-2; abundance: NA; CDR3nt: TGTGCCAGCAGTTCTCCTACGACAGGGGATGGCTACACCTTC; CDR3aa: CASSSPTTGDGYTF
v_gene: TRBV5-1; d_gene: TRBD1; j_gene: TRBJ1-5; abundance: NA; CDR3nt: TGCGCCAGCAGCTTGGAGGCAGGGGGTGGACAGCCCCAGCATTTT; CDR3aa: CASSLEAGGGQPQHF
v_gene: TRBV2; d_gene: TRBD2; j_gene: TRBJ2-2; abundance: NA; CDR3nt: TGTGCCAGCAGTGATTGGGGAGGGTCCGGGGAGCTGTTTTTT; CDR3aa: CASSDWGGSGELFF
v_gene: TRBV19; d_gene: NA; j_gene: TRBJ1-1; abundance: NA; CDR3nt: TGTGCCAGTAAACACACCCCTCCCAAAAAGAACACTGAAGCTTTCTTT; CDR3aa: CASKHTPPKKNTEAFF
v_gene: TRBV9; d_gene: TRBD2; j_gene: TRBJ2-3; abundance: NA; CDR3nt: TGTGCCAGCAGCTCCGGACTAGCGGGGGGCACAGATACGCAGTATTTT; CDR3aa: CASSSGLAGGTDTQYF
v_gene: TRBV27; d_gene: TRBD1; j_gene: TRBJ1-6; abundance: NA; CDR3nt: TGTGCCAGCAGACTATACGGACAGGGTGGGAATTCACCCCTCCACTTT; CDR3aa: CASRLYGQGGNSPLHF
v_gene: TRBV6-1; d_gene: NA; j_gene: TRBJ1-1; abundance: NA; CDR3nt: TGTGCCAGCAGTGAAGCGGGGGGGATAGGAACTGAAGCTTTCTTT; CDR3aa: CASSEAGGIGTEAFF
v_gene: TRBV19; d_gene: NA; j_gene: TRBJ2-3; abundance: NA; CDR3nt: TGTGCCAGTAGTATAGGGAACCGGGGGTGGCCAGATACGCAGTATTTT; CDR3aa: CASSIGNRGWPDTQYF
v_gene: TRBV2; d_gene: TRBD1; j_gene: TRBJ1-1; abundance: NA; CDR3nt: TGTGCCAGCAGTCCACAGGGGGCTTTGAACACTGAAGCTTTCTTT; CDR3aa: CASSPQGALNTEAFF
v_gene: TRBV6-1; d_gene: NA; j_gene: TRBJ1-5; abundance: NA; CDR3nt: TGTGCCAGCGATCGAACAGGGAATGGCAATCAGCCCCAGCATTTT; CDR3aa: CASDRTGNGNQPQHF
v_gene: TRBV5-1; d_gene: TRBD2; j_gene: TRBJ2-1; abundance: NA; CDR3nt: TGCGCCAGCAGCTTACTAGCGGGGGGGTACAATGAGCAGTTCTTC; CDR3aa: CASSLLAGGYNEQFF
v_gene: TRBV6-6; d_gene: NA; j_gene: TRBJ1-2; abundance: NA; CDR3nt: TGTGCCAGCAGAGGTCAGGGGTTCTACACCTTC; CDR3aa: CASRGQGFYTF
v_gene: TRBV28; d_gene: TRBD1; j_gene: TRBJ1-6; abundance: NA; CDR3nt: TGTGCCAGCAGCCGACAGGGGAATTCACCCCTCCACTTT; CDR3aa: CASSRQGNSPLHF
v_gene: TRBV18; d_gene: TRBD1; j_gene: TRBJ2-7; abundance: NA; CDR3nt: TGTGCCAGCTCACCTGCCGGGACAGGCTACGAGCAGTACTTC; CDR3aa: CASSPAGTGYEQYF
v_gene: TRBV9; d_gene: NA; j_gene: TRBJ2-2; abundance: NA; CDR3nt: TGTGCCAGCAGCGTAGGGGCTATACCGAACACCGGGGAGCTGTTTTTT; CDR3aa: CASSVGAIPNTGELFF
v_gene: TRBV6-4; d_gene: TRBD1; j_gene: TRBJ2-2; abundance: NA; CDR3nt: TGTGCCAGCAGTGACGGACAGGGCCCAGGGGAGCTGTTTTTT; CDR3aa: CASSDGQGPGELFF
v_gene: TRBV29-1; d_gene: TRBD2; j_gene: TRBJ2-3; abundance: NA; CDR3nt: TGCAGCGTTGTTGGTAGCGGGGGGGCCTTCGCTAGCACAGATACGCAGTATTTT; CDR3aa: CSVVGSGGAFASTDTQYF
v_gene: TRBV5-5; d_gene: NA; j_gene: TRBJ2-1; abundance: NA; CDR3nt: TGTGCCAGCAGCTTGGTTGGGGATGAGCAGTTCTTC; CDR3aa: CASSLVGDEQFF
v_gene: TRBV10-2; d_gene: NA; j_gene: TRBJ1-1; abundance: NA; CDR3nt: TGCGCCAGCAAAAAACCACCACACTTGAACACTGAAGCTTTCTTT; CDR3aa: CASKKPPHLNTEAFF
v_gene: TRBV6-4; d_gene: TRBD1; j_gene: TRBJ1-2; abundance: NA; CDR3nt: TGTGCCAGCAGCAAAGACAGGGTGAGCTTTGGAGGCTACACCTTC; CDR3aa: CASSKDRVSFGGYTF
v_gene: TRBV2; d_gene: TRBD1; j_gene: TRBJ2-5; abundance: NA; CDR3nt: TGTGCCAGCCGACAGGGGAGTGCCGCCGGGGCCCAGTACTTC; CDR3aa: CASRQGSAAGAQYF
v_gene: TRBV10-1; d_gene: NA; j_gene: TRBJ2-7; abundance: NA; CDR3nt: TGCGCCAGCAGTCCGGACAGAGCTTTGAAGCAGTACTTC; CDR3aa: CASSPDRALKQYF
v_gene: TRBV6-1; d_gene: NA; j_gene: TRBJ2-7; abundance: NA; CDR3nt: TGTGCCAGCAGCGTAGTACGCCAAGCTCCCTACGAGCAGTACTTC; CDR3aa: CASSVVRQAPYEQYF
v_gene: TRBV28; d_gene: NA; j_gene: TRBJ1-1; abundance: NA; CDR3nt: TGTGCCAGCAGTTTAAACAGGGCAGCTTTCTTT; CDR3aa: CASSLNRAAFF
v_gene: TRBV27; d_gene: NA; j_gene: TRBJ2-2; abundance: once; CDR3nt: TGTGCCAGCAGTTTAGCATTCATAGGGAACACCGGGGAGCTGTTTTTT; CDR3aa: CASSLAFIGNTGELFF
v_gene: TRBV14; d_gene: NA; j_gene: TRBJ1-1; abundance: NA; CDR3nt: TGTGCCAGCAGCTCTAACCGTCATGAAGCTTTCTTT; CDR3aa: CASSSNRHEAFF
v_gene: TRBV30; d_gene: NA; j_gene: TRBJ1-2; abundance: once; CDR3nt: TGTGCCTGGGCCCGCGACAGGCCCTATGGCTACACCTTC; CDR3aa: CAWARDRPYGYTF
v_gene: TRBV5-5; d_gene: NA; j_gene: TRBJ1-2; abundance: NA; CDR3nt: TGTGCCAGCAGCTTTGAGGGGCAGTCTCGTGGCTACACCTTC; CDR3aa: CASSFEGQSRGYTF
v_gene: TRBV7-8; d_gene: NA; j_gene: TRBJ2-3; abundance: NA; CDR3nt: TGTGCCAGCAGCTTAGACCCCGGGGTTTTTGCAGATACGCAGTATTTT; CDR3aa: CASSLDPGVFADTQYF
v_gene: TRBV7-9; d_gene: NA; j_gene: TRBJ1-2; abundance: once; CDR3nt: TGTGCCAGCAGCGGGACGGCTAACTATGGCTACACCTTC; CDR3aa: CASSGTANYGYTF
v_gene: TRBV6-6; d_gene: TRBD2; j_gene: TRBJ2-5; abundance: once; CDR3nt: TGTGCCAGCAGTTATGAGCGGGGAGTACAAGAGACCCAGTACTTC; CDR3aa: CASSYERGVQETQYF
v_gene: TRBV4-3; d_gene: NA; j_gene: TRBJ1-1; abundance: NA; CDR3nt: TGCGCCAGCAGCCAAGATGGAGGCGGGGGGGTAAGCACTGAAGCTTTCTTT; CDR3aa: CASSQDGGGGVSTEAFF
v_gene: TRBV10-3; d_gene: TRBD1; j_gene: TRBJ1-2; abundance: NA; CDR3nt: TGTGCCATCAGTGAATACAGGGGGGACTATGGCTACACCTTC; CDR3aa: CAISEYRGDYGYTF
v_gene: TRBV4-2; d_gene: NA; j_gene: TRBJ2-3; abundance: NA; CDR3nt: TGTGCCAGCAGCCAAGATGAAGGCGGGTTTGGTACGCAGTATTTT; CDR3aa: CASSQDEGGFGTQYF
v_gene: TRBV9; d_gene: NA; j_gene: TRBJ2-7; abundance: NA; CDR3nt: TGTGCCAGCAGCGTAGAAAGTGGTTACGCGCAGTACTTC; CDR3aa: CASSVESGYAQYF
v_gene: TRBV18; d_gene: TRBD2; j_gene: TRBJ2-3; abundance: NA; CDR3nt: TGTGCCAGCTCACCCGTAGCGGGGGGCCCCGCAGATACGCAGTATTTT; CDR3aa: CASSPVAGGPADTQYF
v_gene: TRBV2; d_gene: NA; j_gene: TRBJ2-5; abundance: NA; CDR3nt: TGTGCCAGCAGCCCCGGACCGACCGGGACCCAGTACTTC; CDR3aa: CASSPGPTGTQYF
v_gene: TRBV14; d_gene: TRBD1; j_gene: TRBJ2-7; abundance: NA; CDR3nt: TGTGCCAGCAGCCAAGATATCGTCGGGACAGGGCCCTACGAGCAGTACTTC; CDR3aa: CASSQDIVGTGPYEQYF
v_gene: TRBV30; d_gene: NA; j_gene: TRBJ1-2; abundance: NA; CDR3nt: TGTGCCTGGACTAGCGCGACCGGCTATGGCTACACCTTC; CDR3aa: CAWTSATGYGYTF
v_gene: TRBV18; d_gene: NA; j_gene: TRBJ1-6; abundance: NA; CDR3nt: TGTGCCAGCTCGGAATCGTTAAGTAATTCACCCCTCCACTTT; CDR3aa: CASSESLSNSPLHF